The rows below give T cell receptor beta chains drawn from one sample of a study of post-analysis software for immune sequencing data. TCRdb recomputed calls from the PCR reads with MiXCR, one row per CDR3 protein. The sample has about 770,000 distinct CDR3 sequences, around 46% seen once; the top ten hold 4.9%. Sequenced sample: blood. Every receptor here comes from a girl under 18 with multiple sclerosis. The CDR3 runs from the conserved cysteine through the conserved F or W. The order of the fields is J gene, clone size, D gene, V gene, CDR3 DNA, CDR3 protein. D genes are given only for firm matches. Expanded clones get a size class; other rows say once, few or many, or leave the size out.

J: TRBJ1-1; size: NA; D: NA; V: TRBV29-1; DNA: TGCAGCGTTGAGGCCGGGGGGGAGGGTATGACCACTGAAGCTTTCTTT; CDR3: CSVEAGGEGMTTEAFF
J: TRBJ2-5; size: NA; D: NA; V: TRBV11-2; DNA: TGTGCCAGCAGCTGGGAACTTCAAGAGACCCAGTACTTC; CDR3: CASSWELQETQYF
J: TRBJ2-1; size: few; D: NA; V: TRBV5-1; DNA: TGCGCCAGCAGCCCCTCGGGACTTGAATACAATGAGCAGTTCTTC; CDR3: CASSPSGLEYNEQFF
J: TRBJ2-7; size: many; D: NA; V: TRBV29-1; DNA: TGCAGCGTCGGCGACCGAGCCTACGAGCAGTACTTC; CDR3: CSVGDRAYEQYF
J: TRBJ2-7; size: few; D: NA; V: TRBV6-6; DNA: TGTGCCAGCAGTCACCCTCAGGGTTCGATCTACGAGCAGTACTTC; CDR3: CASSHPQGSIYEQYF
J: TRBJ2-5; size: NA; D: NA; V: TRBV5-5; DNA: TGTGCCACCTCTGCCGGGGGTCTCCAAGAGACCCAGTACTTC; CDR3: CATSAGGLQETQYF
J: TRBJ2-1; size: NA; D: NA; V: TRBV3-1; DNA: TGTGCCAGCAGCCGGGTTCTAGGGGGGTATGAGCAGTTCTTC; CDR3: CASSRVLGGYEQFF
J: TRBJ2-7; size: few; D: TRBD2; V: TRBV5-4; DNA: TGTGCCAGCAGCTTGGTAAGCGGGAGCGGTTACTCCTACGAGCAGTACTTC; CDR3: CASSLVSGSGYSYEQYF
J: TRBJ1-2; size: few; D: NA; V: TRBV14; DNA: TGTGCCAGCAGCCCGGGACGGTCCTATGGCTACACCTTC; CDR3: CASSPGRSYGYTF
J: TRBJ1-4; size: few; D: TRBD1; V: TRBV7-2; DNA: TGTGCCAGCAGCTTAGGGACAGGGTTTAATGAAAAACTGTTTTTT; CDR3: CASSLGTGFNEKLFF
J: TRBJ2-1; size: NA; D: NA; V: TRBV4-1; DNA: TGCGCCAGCAGCCAACCCCACCCGGGGCGCTCCGGTCATAGCTCCTACAATGAGCAGTTCTTC; CDR3: CASSQPHPGRSGHSSYNEQFF
J: TRBJ2-5; size: few; D: NA; V: TRBV20-1; DNA: TGCAGTGCTAGCGACAGCAACCAAGAGACCCAGTACTTC; CDR3: CSASDSNQETQYF
J: TRBJ1-1; size: few; D: NA; V: TRBV20-1; DNA: TGCAGTGCTAGAGATAGCAGTAGGCAGGGGCAAGTGAACACTGAAGCTTTCTTT; CDR3: CSARDSSRQGQVNTEAFF
J: TRBJ2-7; size: few; D: NA; V: TRBV7-2; DNA: TGTGCCAGCAGCGCCAGGGCCTCTCCCTCCTACGAGCAGTACTTC; CDR3: CASSARASPSYEQYF
J: TRBJ2-1; size: NA; D: TRBD2; V: TRBV3-1; DNA: TGTGCCAGCAGCCAAGGGACTAGCGCCGTCCATGAGCAGTTCTTC; CDR3: CASSQGTSAVHEQFF
J: TRBJ1-1; size: NA; D: NA; V: TRBV29-1; DNA: TGCAGCGGGAGCCCACAGGGAGGGAACACTGAAGCTTTCTTT; CDR3: CSGSPQGGNTEAFF
J: TRBJ2-4; size: NA; D: NA; V: TRBV25-1; DNA: TGTGCCAGCAGTGGAAGGGGGACGGCGGTTGACATTCAGTACTTC; CDR3: CASSGRGTAVDIQYF
J: TRBJ2-1; size: few; D: NA; V: TRBV6-5; DNA: TGTGCCAGCAGTTACACCGCGACCAATGAGCAGTTCTTC; CDR3: CASSYTATNEQFF
J: TRBJ1-6; size: few; D: NA; V: TRBV27; DNA: TGTGCCAGCAGTCGAACAGCTGACTATAATTCACCCCTCCACTTT; CDR3: CASSRTADYNSPLHF
J: TRBJ2-1; size: NA; D: TRBD1; V: TRBV12-3/TRBV12-4; DNA: TGTGCCAGCAGCTCCATGACAGGGCTCTCCTACAATGAGCAGTTCTTC; CDR3: CASSSMTGLSYNEQFF
J: TRBJ1-1; size: NA; D: NA; V: TRBV27; DNA: TGTGCCAGCAGTTTAGGGGGTCTGAGCACTGAAGCTTTCTTT; CDR3: CASSLGGLSTEAFF
J: TRBJ2-1; size: NA; D: NA; V: TRBV6-4; DNA: TGTGCCAGCACCAACCCCCGGAGGGATGAGCAGTTCTTC; CDR3: CASTNPRRDEQFF
J: TRBJ2-1; size: NA; D: TRBD2; V: TRBV12-3/TRBV12-4; DNA: TGTGCCAGCAGCTCTAGCGGCACACCCTACAATGAGCAGTTCTTC; CDR3: CASSSSGTPYNEQFF
J: TRBJ1-4; size: NA; D: TRBD1; V: TRBV6-1; DNA: TGTGCCAGCAGTAGAGCAGGGGGCGCAGTAGAAAAACTGTTTTTT; CDR3: CASSRAGGAVEKLFF
J: TRBJ1-2; size: NA; D: NA; V: TRBV5-4; DNA: TGTGCCAGCAGCCCGACAGAGAACTCTGGCTACACCTTC; CDR3: CASSPTENSGYTF
J: TRBJ1-1; size: NA; D: NA; V: TRBV4-1; DNA: TGCGCCAGCAGCCACGGGGGCGCGGGCACTGAAGCTTTCTTT; CDR3: CASSHGGAGTEAFF
J: TRBJ2-3; size: NA; D: TRBD1; V: TRBV6-2/TRBV6-3; DNA: TGTGCCAGCAGTTTCGAGACAGGGGCGGGCACAGATACGCAGTATTTT; CDR3: CASSFETGAGTDTQYF
J: TRBJ2-7; size: NA; D: NA; V: TRBV15; DNA: TGTGCCACCAGCAGAGTGGGAAAGAAGGACTACGAGCAGTACTTC; CDR3: CATSRVGKKDYEQYF
J: TRBJ2-7; size: NA; D: NA; V: TRBV9; DNA: TGTGCCAGCAGCGTAGGGTATAGCGGAACCTACGAGCAGTACTTC; CDR3: CASSVGYSGTYEQYF